The next 24 T cell receptor beta chains were all read from a single sample in a study of T cell repertoires in cytomegalovirus infection (dated by TCRdb to between 2017 and 2020). Their antigens are not known. Sequencing relied on an Illumina HiSeq 1500. Starting from the raw public reads, TCRdb applied fastp trimming at Q25, assembled clones with MiXCR and retained in-frame beta chains. Merged by CDR3 protein, the rows form single entries marked with the most common genes and DNA. This sample holds hundreds of thousands of distinct CDR3 sequences; more than 30% were observed only once. The ten most abundant clones make up roughly 16% of the sample. The sample's treatment or condition label, decoded: in vitro stimulation with specific CMV peptide epitopes to enrich CMV-specific T cells. The sequenced sample was cultured PBMCs, obtained from culture after CMV antigen stimulation. Source of these receptors: a human donor in good health (CMV status not recorded). Some clones in this sample may be carry-over from other donors' samples.

In regard to this clonotype: Being one base from a much bigger clone, this may be a read error. V is TRBV7-2 and J is TRBJ2-3, with 13 bases matching TRBD2. CDR1 SGHTA and CDR2 FQGNSA come from the germline V gene. This CDR3 spans 18 amino acids. CDR3 loop: CANSLVGLAGSVSDTQYF. The DNA of the CDR3 is TGTGCCAACAGCTTAGTGGGACTAGCGGGATCCGTCTCAGATACGCAGTATTTT.

The chain uses TRBV7-2 and TRBJ1-2, with 7 nucleotides matching TRBD1. There are 15 residues in the CDR3. Germline CDR1 and CDR2: SGHTA and FQGNSA. Trimming at V came to 5 bases and at J to 7 bases, leaving 13 bases not matched to a gene. The DNA for the CDR3 is TGTGCCAGCAGCCAGAGCCCAGGGGGGCCGGGTGGCTACACCTTC. This translates into CASSQSPGGPGGYTF. Together with reference TRBV7-2 and TRBJ1-2, the CDR3 gives the full variable domain: GAGVSQSPSNKVTEKGKDVELRCDPISGHTALYWYRQSLGQGLEFLIYFQGNSAPDKSGLPSDRFSAERTGGSVSTLTIQRTQQEDSAVYLCASSQSPGGPGGYTFGSGTRLTVV.

This clonotype has only a few counts. The chain employs TRBV7-8 and TRBJ2-3; TRBD2 matches 10 bases. V shed 5 bases, J shed 5 bases, and the junction held 13 bases outside the gene matches. CDR1 is SGHVS, CDR2 FQNEAQ, per germline. The CDR3 length is 17 residues. The CDR3 loop reads CASSRGASGSYQDTQYF. CDR3 in DNA: TGTGCCAGCAGCCGCGGGGCTAGCGGGAGCTATCAAGATACGCAGTATTTT.

This clonotype came up a few times. The rearrangement uses TRBV6-4 and TRBJ1-1; TRBD1 is a possible D gene (5 bases). V lost 2 bases and J 1 base, leaving 5 bases between the germline ends. Germline CDR1 reads MRHNA; CDR2 reads SNTAGT. The CDR3 covers 13 residues. CDR3 residues: CASSDGTNTEAFF. In DNA form, the CDR3 reads TGTGCCAGCAGTGACGGGACGAACACTGAAGCTTTCTTT.

This rearrangement joins TRBV6-2 or TRBV6-3 to TRBJ1-5; 10 bases are a match to TRBD1. The V and J ends lost 6 bases and 1 base, in that order; junction bases with no gene match: 9. CDR3 length equals 17 residues. Per the germline V gene, CDR1 is MNHEY and CDR2 is SVGEGT. The CDR3 here is CASRTRQGAWSNQPQHF. CDR3 in DNA: TGTGCCAGCAGGACCCGACAGGGGGCCTGGAGCAATCAGCCCCAGCATTTT.

This clonotype was counted only a few times. This chain links TRBV7-2 with TRBJ2-5; no clear D. Trimming took 1 base from V and 5 from J, leaving 11 bases between them. This CDR3 has 14 amino acids. Germline V lookup: CDR1 SGHTA, CDR2 FQGNSA. The CDR3 nucleotides are TGTGCCAGCAGCTTAGGCGTGGGCACGGAGACCCAGTACTTC. This encodes CASSLGVGTETQYF.

J is TRBJ2-2 and V is TRBV11-1; unclear D gene. CDR1 is SGHAT and CDR2 is FQDESV in the germline V gene (reference sequence). Deletions cut 4 bases from V and 4 bases from J, with 7 bases between. This CDR3 has 13 amino acids. Written as DNA, the CDR3 is TGTGCCAGCAGCTCGATTTCCACCGGGGAGCTGTTTTTT. This sequence encodes CASSSISTGELFF.

The chain links TRBV12-3 or TRBV12-4 to TRBJ1-2; unclear D gene. The CDR3 runs 12 residues. The ends were cut back, 4 bases at V and 8 bases at J, with 11 bases in the middle. CDR3 DNA: TGTGCCAGCAGTTCTGACTTACCCGGCTACACCTTC. Translated, it gives CASSSDLPGYTF.

This clonotype has more than one count but fewer than ten. CDR3: CASSSPEEDRTTNTGELFF. The CDR3 DNA reads TGTGCCAGCAGCTCCCCAGAAGAGGACAGGACAACGAACACCGGGGAGCTGTTTTTT. The J gene is TRBJ2-2, the V gene TRBV7-2; 7 bases match TRBD1. The germline CDR1 and CDR2 sequences are SGHTA and FQGNSA. With 4 bases clipped from V and 0 bases from J, the junction kept 14 bases outside the gene matches. CDR3 length: 19 amino acids.

This clonotype occurred a few times. V is TRBV5-4 and J is TRBJ2-1; TRBD1 matches 7 bases. The CDR3 consists of 17 residues. Germline V gene data show CDR1 as SGHNT and CDR2 as YYREEE (reference sequence). V shed 0 bases and J 6 bases; nucleotides not matched to a gene: 12. CDR3 sequence reads: CASSLGGGRAAANEQFF. Here the CDR3 DNA reads TGTGCCAGCAGCTTGGGAGGGGGCAGGGCCGCTGCCAATGAGCAGTTCTTC.

Concerning this clonotype: A much bigger clone sits one base away, suggesting this may be a read error. The gene calls are TRBV7-2 and TRBJ1-2; D is perhaps TRBD1 (5 bases). Trimming pared 7 bases from V and 4 bases from J, leaving 13 bases between. This CDR3 region has 13 residues. Looked up from germline, CDR1 is SGHTA and CDR2 is FQGNSA. The chain's CDR3 is CASNGPGLYGYTF. CDR3 nucleotide sequence: TGTGCCAGCAACGGTCCAGGGCTCTATGGCTACACCTTC.

Only one count was recorded for this clonotype. One junction end disagrees with the germline gene, perhaps due to a read error. V is TRBV2 and J is TRBJ2-7, with D possibly TRBD2 on 5 matching bases. Germline lookup yields CDR1 SNHLY and CDR2 FYNNEI. The CDR3 has 16 amino acids. Here the CDR3 DNA reads TGTGCCAGCACTGAATCTAGAGGGTCATTCTCCTACGAGCAGTACTTC. Translation gives CASTESRGSFSYEQYF.

This clonotype has a handful of counts. The chain has TRBV27 and TRBJ1-5; TRBD1 is a possible D gene (5 bases). Germline assignment: CDR1 MNHEY and CDR2 SMNVEV (reference sequence). V lost 6 bases and J 2 bases, leaving 11 bases between the germline ends. The CDR3 has 14 residues. The CDR3 bases are TGTGCCAGCAGGGACACTTCCCGCAATCAGCCCCAGCATTTT. Translation gives CASRDTSRNQPQHF.

This clonotype has more than one count but fewer than ten. The chain combines TRBV6-5 with TRBJ2-3, with TRBD2 matching over 11 bases. The V gene's germline CDR1 is MNHEY and CDR2 SVGAGI. This CDR3 has 15 residues. The ends lost 5 bases at V and 5 bases at J; junction bases unmatched: 6. CDR3 sequence reads: CASSMLAGGIDTQYF. The CDR3 DNA reads as TGTGCCAGCAGTATGCTAGCGGGAGGTATAGATACGCAGTATTTT.

The rearrangement uses TRBV7-2 and TRBJ1-1; D unresolved. The V gene lost 0 bases and the J gene lost 8 bases, with 10 bases spanning the gap. The germline gives CDR1 SGHTA, CDR2 FQGNSA. The CDR3 runs to 13 residues. CDR3 loop: CASSLARQDEAFF. The CDR3 DNA reads as TGTGCCAGCAGCTTAGCTCGGCAGGACGAAGCTTTCTTT.

The sample holds a few counts of this clonotype. V is TRBV11-2 and J is TRBJ1-1, with D perhaps TRBD1 (6 bases). The CDR3 covers 15 residues. The ends were cut back, 2 bases at V and 3 bases at J, with 13 bases in the middle. CDR1 and CDR2 (germline): SGHAT, FQNNGV. CDR3 bases: TGTGCCAGCAGCTTACTTACCGGGACACACACTGAAGCTTTCTTT. It specifies CASSLLTGTHTEAFF. Supplemented by reference TRBV11-2 and TRBJ1-1, the full variable domain reads EAGVAQSPRYKIIEKRQSVAFWCNPISGHATLYWYQQILGQGPKLLIQFQNNGVVDDSQLPKDRFSAERLKGVDSTLKIQPAKLEDSAVYLCASSLLTGTHTEAFFGQGTRLTVV.

This clonotype was detected ten times or more. The V gene is TRBV7-2, the J gene TRBJ1-5, with D hard to call. Germline assignment: CDR1 SGHTA and CDR2 FQGNSA. V was shortened by 2 bases and J by 7 bases, with 6 bases between the two germline ends. CDR3 length: 12 amino acids. CDR3 nucleotides: TGTGCCAGCAGCTTACCGCCCCAGCCCCAGCATTTT. Translating it yields CASSLPPQPQHF. The variable domain in full, with the rest retrieved from reference TRBV7-2 and TRBJ1-5, is GAGVSQSPSNKVTEKGKDVELRCDPISGHTALYWYRQSLGQGLEFLIYFQGNSAPDKSGLPSDRFSAERTGGSVSTLTIQRTQQEDSAVYLCASSLPPQPQHFGDGTRLSIL.

This clonotype has only a few counts. The V gene is TRBV19, the J gene TRBJ1-1; tentatively, D is TRBD1 (5 bases). Germline CDR1 reads LNHDA; CDR2 reads SQIVND (reference sequence). This CDR3 has 13 amino acids. Trimming removed 3 bases from V and 11 bases from J, with 16 bases in between. The CDR3 DNA is TGTGCCAGTAGTATGGGGCCTACCAGGGTGGCTTTCTTT. It codes for CASSMGPTRVAFF.

J is TRBJ2-7 and V is TRBV11-3; 12 bases line up with TRBD2. Germline CDR1 and CDR2: SGHNT and YENEEA. The ends lost 7 bases at V and 7 bases at J; junction bases unmatched: 20. This CDR3 has 18 amino acids. The CDR3 coding sequence is TGTGCCAGCATCGCCGGGACTAGCGGGCGAAACCGACCAATGGAGCAGTACGTC. Residues: CASIAGTSGRNRPMEQYV.

The chain carries TRBV12-3 or TRBV12-4 and TRBJ1-3, with D unresolved. The CDR3 has 13 residues. V lost 5 bases to trimming and J lost 2 bases, with 7 bases between them. CDR3 bases: TGTGCCAGCAGTCTGGGTACTGGAAACACCATATATTTT. It specifies CASSLGTGNTIYF.

The chain is built from TRBV6-2 or TRBV6-3 and TRBJ1-5; no definite D call. This CDR3 has 15 residues. V lost 7 bases, J lost 0 bases, and 13 bases lay in between. Germline V gene data show CDR1 as MNHEY and CDR2 as SVGEGT. The CDR3 nucleotides are TGTGCCAGCACCATAAGTCCAGGTAGCAATCAGCCCCAGCATTTT. Translated: CASTISPGSNQPQHF.

There are a few counts of this clonotype. The J gene is TRBJ1-6, the V gene TRBV7-6, with D possibly being TRBD1 (5 bases). Trimming removed 7 bases from V and 7 bases from J, with 11 bases in between. CDR3 length equals 13 residues. Germline lookup yields CDR1 SGHVS and CDR2 FNYEAQ. The DNA for the CDR3 is TGTGCCAGCACCTTGGGGGGGAATTCACCCCTCCACTTT. This codes for CASTLGGNSPLHF.

This chain uses TRBV7-2 with TRBJ2-3; TRBD2 matches 8 bases. Germline trimming cut 4 bases from V and 4 bases from J; bases unmatched to any gene: 13. From germline, CDR1 is SGHTA and CDR2 FQGNSA. CDR3 length equals 17 residues. The DNA for the CDR3 is TGTGCCAGCAGCTCCCGGGGGGGCGGGAGTAGGTCAGATACGCAGTATTTT. The encoded protein is CASSSRGGGSRSDTQYF. The whole variable domain, filled in from reference TRBV7-2 and TRBJ2-3, reads GAGVSQSPSNKVTEKGKDVELRCDPISGHTALYWYRQSLGQGLEFLIYFQGNSAPDKSGLPSDRFSAERTGGSVSTLTIQRTQQEDSAVYLCASSSRGGGSRSDTQYFGPGTRLTVL.

This clonotype was recorded once. V and J are TRBV4-3 and TRBJ2-1; 8 bases are shared with TRBD2. Germline CDR1 reads LGHNA; CDR2 reads YSLEER. This CDR3 contains 15 residues. Germline trimming cut 1 base from V and 8 bases from J; bases unmatched to any gene: 7. In DNA, the CDR3 is TGCGCCAGCAGCCAAGGCCCAGCGGGAGTCGATGAGCAGTTCTTC. Its translation is CASSQGPAGVDEQFF.